What follows are 26 T cell receptor beta chains derived from one specimen sequenced in a study of blood T cell repertoires in COVID-19. This table comes from immunoSEQ multiplex PCR, and its TCRdb copy is limited to in-frame clones, with some not included. The data show roughly 120,000 clones, with 80% to 90% seen just once and about 29% held by the top ten. Sequencing was done on a sample of peripheral blood. Every receptor here comes from a man in his sixties or seventies with active or convalescent COVID-19.

This clone was counted once. The chain carries TRBV27 and TRBJ1-3; D is ambiguous. In germline, CDR1 is MNHEY, CDR2 SMNVEV (reference sequence). Trimming stripped 4 bases from V and 0 bases from J, with 10 bases between. The CDR3 totals 15 residues. DNA of the CDR3: TGTGCCAGCAGTTCACCATCGAGCTCTGGAAACACCATATATTTT. It yields the protein CASSSPSSSGNTIYF.

The table lists this clone with a count of one. The chain has TRBV19 and TRBJ2-7; 15 bases map to TRBD2. V shed 6 bases, J shed 5 bases, and the junction held 8 bases outside the gene matches. Germline loops: CDR1 LNHDA, CDR2 SQIVND (reference sequence). CDR3 size: 16 residues. CDR3 region: CASRRFGTSGRNEQYF. CDR3 coding DNA: TGTGCCAGTAGACGATTCGGGACTAGCGGGAGGAACGAGCAGTACTTC.

This clone showed up just a few times. The chain employs TRBV9 and TRBJ1-6; unclear D gene. V shed 4 bases and J shed 0 bases, with 11 bases lying between them. The CDR3 is made up of 16 amino acids. CDR1 is SGDLS, CDR2 YYNGEE, per germline. The CDR3 DNA sequence: TGTGCCAGCAGCCCCGATGTGAGCTCCTATAATTCACCCCTCCACTTT. This sequence encodes CASSPDVSSYNSPLHF. Full variable domain (outside the CDR3, taken from reference TRBV9 and TRBJ1-6): DSGVTQTPKHLITATGQRVTLRCSPRSGDLSVYWYQQSLDQGLQFLIQYYNGEERAKGNILERFSAQQFPDLHSELNLSSLELGDSALYFCASSPDVSSYNSPLHFGNGTRLTVT.

V and J are TRBV2 and TRBJ2-1; 9 bases are shared with TRBD2. Losses at the gene ends were 4 bases for V and 3 bases for J; bases not matched to a gene: 13. The CDR3 consists of 18 residues. Germline V CDR1 and CDR2: SNHLY, FYNNEI. CDR3 sequence: CASSVGLARIFGYNEQFF. The CDR3, as DNA: TGTGCCAGCAGTGTTGGACTAGCGCGGATTTTCGGCTACAATGAGCAGTTCTTC.

CDR3 sequence: CASGPQGAANYGYTF. The CDR3 DNA reads as TGTGCTAGTGGACCCCAGGGGGCAGCTAACTATGGCTACACCTTC. The chain recombines TRBV12-5 with TRBJ1-2; 8 positions agree with TRBD1. CDR3 length: 15 amino acids. V shed 6 bases and J 0 bases; nucleotides not matched to a gene: 6. CDR1 is LGHNT and CDR2 is FRNRAP in the germline V gene.

This clone is a singleton in its sample. This CDR3 is CASSLRDRGSEAFF. The CDR3 DNA reads as TGTGCCAGCAGCTTACGGGACAGAGGGTCTGAAGCTTTCTTT. The chain carries TRBV7-8 and TRBJ1-1; 7 positions agree with TRBD1. There are 14 residues in the CDR3. The germline gives CDR1 SGHVS, CDR2 FQNEAQ. The junction had 6 bases not matched to a gene; V was cut back by 2 bases and J by 6 bases.

This chain connects TRBV5-4 to TRBJ2-2; 7 bases agree with TRBD2. The CDR3 runs 14 residues. CDR1 is SGHNT, CDR2 YYREEE, per germline (reference sequence). V dropped 5 bases and J dropped 7; count of bases not matched to a gene: 8. The DNA for the CDR3 is TGTGCCAGCAGTCGGGACTACGCCGGCGGGGAGCTGTTTTTT. Protein: CASSRDYAGGELFF.

The chain has TRBV10-3 and TRBJ1-3; 7 positions agree with TRBD1. The CDR3 loop spans 15 amino acids. Germline trimming cut 7 bases from V and 0 bases from J; bases unmatched to any gene: 6. The germline V gene has CDR1 ENHRY and CDR2 SYGVKD. For the CDR3, the DNA is TGTGCCATCAATCCGGGACAGACCTCTGGAAACACCATATATTTT. It translates to CAINPGQTSGNTIYF.

This chain links TRBV2 with TRBJ1-5; 9 bases line up with TRBD1. The V segment lost 2 bases and the J segment 5 bases; nucleotides outside the gene matches: 4. The CDR3 runs 15 residues. CDR1 is SNHLY and CDR2 is FYNNEI in the germline V gene. The CDR3 DNA is TGTGCCAGCAGTGAAAGTGGGACAGGGTATCAGCCCCAGCATTTT. It specifies CASSESGTGYQPQHF.

This chain connects TRBV12-3 or TRBV12-4 to TRBJ1-5, with 8 bases matching TRBD1. The length of the CDR3 is 13 residues. Trimming took 6 bases from V and 5 from J; bases not matched to a gene: 3. CDR3 region: CASSQTGDQPQHF. DNA of the CDR3: TGTGCCAGCAGCCAGACAGGGGATCAGCCCCAGCATTTT.

The chain recombines TRBV6-2 or TRBV6-3 with TRBJ2-1; TRBD1 aligns across 10 bases. J was trimmed by 9 bases and V by 4 bases; bases with no gene match: 12. Looked up from germline, CDR1 is MNHEY and CDR2 is SVGEGT. CDR3 length: 16 residues. The CDR3 sequence: CASSSTGTGAEGEQFF. For the CDR3, the DNA is TGTGCCAGCAGTTCTACCGGGACAGGGGCAGAGGGTGAGCAGTTCTTC.

The V gene is TRBV19, the J gene TRBJ2-4, with 8 nucleotides matching TRBD1. Germline assignment: CDR1 LNHDA and CDR2 SQIVND (reference sequence). The CDR3 totals 22 residues. After removal of 3 bases from V and 0 bases from J, the junction contained 22 bases not matched to a gene. Here the CDR3 DNA reads TGTGCCAGTAGTATCTCGGGGAGTTGGGACAGGTCCACAGATATAGCCAAAAACATTCAGTACTTC. This gives the protein CASSISGSWDRSTDIAKNIQYF.

As DNA, the CDR3 is TGTGCCAGCTCACCCGGGATCACAGATACGCAGTATTTT. Its translation is CASSPGITDTQYF. The chain employs TRBV18 and TRBJ2-3, with D possibly matching TRBD2 (5 bases). From germline, CDR1 is KGHSH and CDR2 LQKENI. V was pared by 3 bases and J by 2 bases, with 6 bases between. This CDR3 contains 13 residues. The whole variable domain, filled in from reference TRBV18 and TRBJ2-3, reads NAGVMQNPRHLVRRRGQEARLRCSPMKGHSHVYWYRQLPEEGLKFMVYLQKENIIDESGMPKERFSAEFPKEGPSILRIQQVVRGDSAAYFCASSPGITDTQYFGPGTRLTVL.

The J gene is TRBJ2-7, the V gene TRBV7-3, with 7 bases lining up with TRBD2. Germline CDR1 is SGHTA and CDR2 is FQGTGA. This CDR3 is built from 15 residues. The V and J ends lost 5 bases and 0 bases, in that order; junction bases with no gene match: 7. CDR3 bases: TGTGCCAGCAGCCCGGGAGGCCCTCTCTCCTACGAGCAGTACTTC. This codes for CASSPGGPLSYEQYF.

This rearrangement joins TRBV5-6 to TRBJ1-2; maybe TRBD1 (5 bases). This CDR3 comprises 12 residues. Trimming stripped 6 bases from V and 3 bases from J, with 9 bases between. Germline V CDR1 and CDR2: SGHDT, YYEEEE. DNA of the CDR3: TGTGCCAGCACTGGGGCCGACTATGGCTACACCTTC. This codes for CASTGADYGYTF.

The chain couples TRBV7-2 to TRBJ2-7; the D gene is possibly TRBD2 (5 bases). Trimming took off 3 bases at V and 0 bases at J, with 9 bases between the two ends. The V gene's germline CDR1 is SGHTA and CDR2 FQGNSA. CDR3 size: 14 residues. The CDR3 protein is CASSLGGPSYEQYF. The DNA of the CDR3 is TGTGCCAGCAGCTTGGGCGGGCCCTCCTACGAGCAGTACTTC. The full variable domain, in which reference TRBV7-2 and TRBJ2-7 provide the parts outside the CDR3, is GAGVSQSPSNKVTEKGKDVELRCDPISGHTALYWYRQSLGQGLEFLIYFQGNSAPDKSGLPSDRFSAERTGGSVSTLTIQRTQQEDSAVYLCASSLGGPSYEQYFGPGTRLTVT.

The chain is built from TRBV10-3 and TRBJ2-3; a weak D match, TRBD2 (6 bases). V gave up 8 bases and J gave up 6 bases, with 21 bases separating them. CDR3 length equals 15 residues. CDR1 ENHRY and CDR2 SYGVKD come from the germline V gene. In DNA, the CDR3 is TGTGCCATCTCTCGGGGGACCGGATCTGGGGATACGCAGTATTTT. This sequence encodes CAISRGTGSGDTQYF.

The chain couples TRBV5-1 to TRBJ1-1; D may be TRBD1 (6 bases). V gave up 0 bases and J gave up 5 bases, with 11 bases separating them. The CDR3 totals 14 residues. The germline V gene has CDR1 SGHRS and CDR2 YFSETQ. The CDR3: CASSLADRRTEAFF. In DNA, the CDR3 is TGCGCCAGCAGCTTGGCCGACAGGCGAACTGAAGCTTTCTTT.

The chain recombines TRBV7-8 with TRBJ2-1; unclear D gene. In germline, CDR1 is SGHVS, CDR2 FQNEAQ. This CDR3 comprises 10 residues. Trimming removed 1 base from V and 12 bases from J, with 4 bases in between. The CDR3 sequence is CASSLERQFF. Written as DNA, the CDR3 is TGTGCCAGCAGCTTAGAGCGGCAGTTCTTC. Full variable domain (outside the CDR3, taken from reference TRBV7-8 and TRBJ2-1): GAGVSQSPRYKVAKRGQDVALRCDPISGHVSLFWYQQALGQGPEFLTYFQNEAQLDKSGLPSDRFFAERPEGSVSTLKIQRTQQEDSAVYLCASSLERQFFGPGTRLTVL.

The J gene is TRBJ2-3, the V gene TRBV2, with TRBD1 as a possible D gene (6 bases). V was trimmed by 6 bases and J by 2 bases, leaving 9 bases between them. The germline V gene encodes CDR1 SNHLY and CDR2 FYNNEI. This CDR3 is 13 amino acids long. The CDR3 nucleotides read TGTGCCAGCAGGCGACAGGACACAGATACGCAGTATTTT. This translates into CASRRQDTDTQYF.

The V and J genes are TRBV19 and TRBJ1-5; 8 nucleotides agree with TRBD1. The CDR3 is 14 amino acids. Germline V CDR1 and CDR2: LNHDA, SQIVND (reference sequence). V lost 6 bases, J lost 5 bases, and 6 bases stayed unmatched. The CDR3 is CASRHGQGYQPQHF. The CDR3 DNA is TGTGCCAGTAGGCACGGACAGGGATATCAGCCCCAGCATTTT.

This rearrangement joins TRBV7-2 to TRBJ1-3; weak D call: TRBD1 (5 bases). Germline CDR1 reads SGHTA; CDR2 reads FQGNSA. Trimming stripped 6 bases from V and 2 bases from J, with 11 bases between. The CDR3 has 14 amino acids. CDR3 DNA sequence: TGTGCCAGCAGATCATTAGGGGCTGGAAACACCATATATTTT. Translating gives CASRSLGAGNTIYF.

CDR3 residues: CASSIQGAQTDEQYF. CDR3 sequence (DNA): TGTGCCAGCAGTATACAGGGGGCTCAGACGGACGAGCAGTACTTC. The chain joins TRBV7-2 to TRBJ2-7; 9 positions agree with TRBD1. The CDR3 is 15 residues long. CDR1 is SGHTA and CDR2 is FQGNSA in the germline V gene. The J segment lost 5 bases and the V segment lost 6 bases, leaving 11 bases of the junction unmatched.

The chain uses TRBV6-5 and TRBJ2-7; TRBD1 matches at 9 bases. J gave up 7 bases and V 11 bases, and 12 bases lay outside the gene matches. Germline lookup yields CDR1 MNHEY and CDR2 SVGAGI. CDR3 size: 13 residues. The DNA for the CDR3 is TGTGCCGGGGCGGGGACAGGGTTTTTGGAGCAGTACTTC. It is translated as CAGAGTGFLEQYF.

The CDR3 spells CASVGQSTDTQYF. For the CDR3, the DNA is TGTGCCAGTGTAGGACAGAGCACAGATACGCAGTATTTT. The chain joins TRBV19 to TRBJ2-3; D perhaps matches TRBD1 (6 bases). The CDR3 consists of 13 residues. V lost 8 bases and J 0 bases, leaving 9 bases between the germline ends. The germline V gene encodes CDR1 LNHDA and CDR2 SQIVND (reference sequence).

This chain connects TRBV27 to TRBJ1-5; 7 bases are shared with TRBD1. CDR1 and CDR2 (germline): MNHEY, SMNVEV (reference sequence). J lost 3 bases, V lost 5 bases, and 4 bases had no gene match. The CDR3 covers 14 residues. The DNA of the CDR3 is TGTGCCAGCAGTCCCGGGACAGACAATCAGCCCCAGCATTTT. Its protein product is CASSPGTDNQPQHF.